Shown below are 9 T cell receptor beta chains from a single sample sequenced in a study of beta chain features in type 1 diabetes (dated by TCRdb to 2016 to 2018). On the study overall, not on this receptor specifically: Type 1 diabetes patients showed a moderate but significant shortening of TCRB CDR3 length in all four CD4+ subsets.

The library was prepared using the immunoSEQ multiplex PCR assay. The entire amount of isolated RNA was reverse transcribed using the High Capacity cDNA Reverse Transcription Kit, so the sequenced TCRB transcripts were expressed ones. TCRdb's version of the immuneACCESS table is confined to in-frame rearrangements and falls short of the full clone set. An unresolved V gene accounts for under half of the shortfall where checked; the remainder is of unknown origin. The sample yields about 16,000 clones; roughly 70% were counted once. The ten largest clones capture 0.79% of the sample. These TCRs' antigens remain unknown. Input material: stem cell memory CD4+ T cells from blood. Interpreted using the paper, the cell subset or site label stands for: stem cell-like memory CD4+ T cells. These TCRs come from a man aged 25-45 years with type 1 diabetes.

The rearrangement uses TRBV2 and TRBJ1-3; no definite D call. With 5 bases removed from V and 4 bases from J, the gap between germline ends came to 18 bases. The CDR3 sequence is 16 residues long. Germline CDR1 is SNHLY and CDR2 is FYNNEI. In DNA form, the CDR3 reads TGTGCCAGCAGTAAACTTGAAGCGGACGGAGGAAACACCATATATTTT. Encoded protein: CASSKLEADGGNTIYF.

This clone has just a few counts. The chain uses TRBV5-4 and TRBJ2-1, with D maybe TRBD1 (6 bases). This CDR3 contains 13 residues. The V gene's germline CDR1 is SGHNT and CDR2 YYREEE (reference sequence). V was shortened by 4 bases and J by 9 bases, with 14 bases between the two germline ends. CDR3 residues: CASSLTGKGEQFF. CDR3 nucleotide sequence: TGTGCCAGCAGCCTCACAGGGAAGGGTGAGCAGTTCTTC.

The rearrangement links TRBV5-1 to TRBJ2-3; 8 nucleotides align to TRBD2. The CDR3 has 16 amino acids. CDR1 and CDR2 (germline): SGHRS, YFSETQ. Trimming cost V 3 bases and J 2 bases; bases outside gene matches: 8. The CDR3 loop reads CASSSPGGGHTDTQYF. The CDR3 bases are TGCGCCAGCAGCTCCCCCGGGGGGGGCCACACAGATACGCAGTATTTT.

This clone was seen only a few times. This chain connects TRBV5-1 to TRBJ2-6, with 8 bases lining up with TRBD1. The CDR3 is 16 amino acids. CDR1 and CDR2 (germline): SGHRS, YFSETQ. V lost 4 bases, J lost 4 bases, and 7 bases stayed unmatched. CDR3 DNA sequence: TGCGCCAGCAGCCAGAGACAGGGGTCAGGGGCCAACGTCCTGACTTTC. It specifies CASSQRQGSGANVLTF. Full variable domain (remainder filled in from reference TRBV5-1 and TRBJ2-6): KAGVTQTPRYLIKTRGQQVTLSCSPISGHRSVSWYQQTPGQGLQFLFEYFSETQRNKGNFPGRFSGRQFSNSRSEMNVSTLELGDSALYLCASSQRQGSGANVLTFGAGSRLTVL.

V and J are TRBV7-9 and TRBJ1-6; D possibly corresponds to TRBD1 (6 bases). The CDR3 spans 14 residues. Germline V gives CDR1 SEHNR, CDR2 FQNEAQ (reference sequence). V lost 2 bases, J lost 8 bases, and 10 bases lay in between. This CDR3 reads CASSLPGGDSPLHF. CDR3 DNA sequence: TGTGCCAGCAGCTTACCGGGGGGCGATTCACCCCTCCACTTT.

The rearrangement uses TRBV5-1 and TRBJ1-1; D not resolved. The V and J ends lost 4 bases and 3 bases respectively, with 4 bases between them. Germline-derived CDR1 and CDR2 are SGHRS and YFSETQ. CDR3 size: 11 residues. The CDR3 sequence: CASSLDTEAFF. In DNA, the CDR3 is TGCGCCAGCAGCCTAGACACTGAAGCTTTCTTT.

There are a few counts of this clone. The chain has TRBV4-2 and TRBJ2-6, with 10 nucleotides matching TRBD1. CDR3 size: 18 residues. With V trimmed by 1 base and J by 0 bases, 3 bases remained unmatched. CDR1 is LGHNA and CDR2 is YNFKEQ in the germline V gene. Written as DNA, the CDR3 is TGTGCCAGCAGCCAAGCCGGGACAGGGGTCTCTGGGGCCAACGTCCTGACTTTC. Protein sequence: CASSQAGTGVSGANVLTF.

There are a few counts of this clone. The rearrangement joins TRBV7-2 to TRBJ1-1; D is unclear. CDR3 size: 13 residues. The germline gives CDR1 SGHTA, CDR2 FQGNSA. The germline V and J ends were trimmed by 5 bases and 0 bases, with 7 bases remaining between them. As DNA, the CDR3 is TGTGCCAGCAGCCTCGGTATGAACACTGAAGCTTTCTTT. Translated: CASSLGMNTEAFF.

This clone occurred a few times. The V gene is TRBV28, the J gene TRBJ2-7, with 9 bases fitting TRBD1. CDR1 and CDR2 from the germline V gene are MDHEN and SYDVKM. The V segment lost 5 bases and the J segment 1 base; nucleotides outside the gene matches: 9. The CDR3 runs 16 residues. CDR3 nucleotides: TGTGCCAGCAGTATGTTGGGACAGGGTGAATCCTACGAGCAGTACTTC. Translation: CASSMLGQGESYEQYF.